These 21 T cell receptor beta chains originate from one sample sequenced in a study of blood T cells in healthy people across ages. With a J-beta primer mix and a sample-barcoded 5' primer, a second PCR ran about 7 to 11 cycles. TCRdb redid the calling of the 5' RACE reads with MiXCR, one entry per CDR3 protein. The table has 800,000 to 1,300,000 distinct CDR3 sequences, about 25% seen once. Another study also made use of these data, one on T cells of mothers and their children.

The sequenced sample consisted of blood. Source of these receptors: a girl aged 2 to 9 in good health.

The CDR3 DNA reads TGTGCCAGCAGGGCATGGACACAGGGAGAGACCCAGTACTTC. This sequence encodes CASRAWTQGETQYF. The chain links TRBV11-2 to TRBJ2-5; D may be TRBD1 (6 bases). Germline CDR1 and CDR2: SGHAT and FQNNGV. The V gene lost 6 bases and the J gene lost 4 bases, with 15 bases spanning the gap. The CDR3 runs to 14 residues.

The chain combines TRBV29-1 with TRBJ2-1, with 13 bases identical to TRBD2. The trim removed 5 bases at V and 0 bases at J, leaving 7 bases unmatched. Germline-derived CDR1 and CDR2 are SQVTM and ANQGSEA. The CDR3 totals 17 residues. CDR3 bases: TGCAGCGTTCTGGGACTAGCGGGATCGAGCTCCTACAATGAGCAGTTCTTC. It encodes CSVLGLAGSSSYNEQFF.

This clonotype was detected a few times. CDR3 DNA sequence: TGTGCAAGTCGCTTCAGGGACTATGGCTACACCTTC. Translation gives CASRFRDYGYTF. This rearrangement joins TRBV12-2 to TRBJ1-2; whether TRBD1, the table's D call, matches the DNA was not checked. TRBV12-2 corresponds to a pseudogene. CDR3 length: 12 amino acids.

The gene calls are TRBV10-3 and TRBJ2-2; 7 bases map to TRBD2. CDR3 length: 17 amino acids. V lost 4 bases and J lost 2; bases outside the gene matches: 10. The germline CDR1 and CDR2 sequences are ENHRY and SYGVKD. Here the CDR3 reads CAISVLRASGNTGELFF. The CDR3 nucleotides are TGTGCCATCAGTGTTCTCAGGGCTAGCGGTAACACCGGGGAGCTGTTTTTT.

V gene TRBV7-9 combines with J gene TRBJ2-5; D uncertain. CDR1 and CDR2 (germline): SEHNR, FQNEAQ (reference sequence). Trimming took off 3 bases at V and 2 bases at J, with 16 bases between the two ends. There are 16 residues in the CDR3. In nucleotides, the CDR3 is TGTGCCAGCAGCTTTCTTGGGCTCCTTAATCAAGAGACCCAGTACTTC. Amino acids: CASSFLGLLNQETQYF.

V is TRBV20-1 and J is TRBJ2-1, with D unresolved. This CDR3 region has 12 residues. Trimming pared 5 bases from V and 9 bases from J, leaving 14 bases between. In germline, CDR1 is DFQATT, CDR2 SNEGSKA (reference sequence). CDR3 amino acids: CSARSVQTEQFF. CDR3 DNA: TGCAGTGCTCGGTCTGTGCAGACTGAGCAGTTCTTC.

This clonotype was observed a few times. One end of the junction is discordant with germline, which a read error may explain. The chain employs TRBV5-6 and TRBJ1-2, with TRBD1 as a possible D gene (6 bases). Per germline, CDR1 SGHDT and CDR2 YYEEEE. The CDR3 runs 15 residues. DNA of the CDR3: TGTGCCAGCAGCGCCTACAGGGAGGGTAACTTTGGCTACACCTTC. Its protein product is CASSAYREGNFGYTF.

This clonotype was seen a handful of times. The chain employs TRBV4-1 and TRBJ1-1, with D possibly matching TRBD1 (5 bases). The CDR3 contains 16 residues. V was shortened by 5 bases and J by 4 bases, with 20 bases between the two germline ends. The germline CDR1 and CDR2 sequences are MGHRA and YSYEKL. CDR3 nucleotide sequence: TGCGCCAGCAGCGACTTTGCCAGGGCCTTGGGCACTGAAGCTTTCTTT. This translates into CASSDFARALGTEAFF.

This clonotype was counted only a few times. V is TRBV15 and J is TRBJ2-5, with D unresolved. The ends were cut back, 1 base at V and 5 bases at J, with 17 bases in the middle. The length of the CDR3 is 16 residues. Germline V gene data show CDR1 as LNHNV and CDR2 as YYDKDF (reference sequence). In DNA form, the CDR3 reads TGTGCCACCAGCAGAGGTGGTTGGGCTAGATGGGAGACCCAGTACTTC. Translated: CATSRGGWARWETQYF.

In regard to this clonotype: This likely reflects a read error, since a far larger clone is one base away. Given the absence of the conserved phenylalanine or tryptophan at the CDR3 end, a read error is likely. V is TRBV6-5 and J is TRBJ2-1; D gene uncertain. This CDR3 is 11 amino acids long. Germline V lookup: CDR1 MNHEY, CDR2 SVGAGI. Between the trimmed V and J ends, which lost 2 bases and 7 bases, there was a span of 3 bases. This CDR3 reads CASSYGNEQFS. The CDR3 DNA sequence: TGTGCCAGCAGTTACGGGAATGAGCAGTTCTCC.

This chain's CDR3 is CASSYSSLVSSYNEQFF. CDR3 sequence (DNA): TGTGCCAGCAGTTACTCTTCCTTAGTTAGCTCCTACAATGAGCAGTTCTTC. This chain links TRBV6-2 or TRBV6-3 with TRBJ2-1, with D unresolved. In germline, CDR1 is MNHEY, CDR2 SVGEGT. The CDR3 covers 17 residues. V was pared by 0 bases and J by 0 bases, with 12 bases between.

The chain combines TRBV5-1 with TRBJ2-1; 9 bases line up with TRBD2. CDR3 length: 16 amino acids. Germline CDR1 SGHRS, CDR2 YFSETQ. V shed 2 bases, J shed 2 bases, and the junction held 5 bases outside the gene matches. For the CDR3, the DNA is TGCGCCAGCAGCTTCATTTTAGCGGGAGCCTACAATGAGCAGTTCTTC. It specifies CASSFILAGAYNEQFF.

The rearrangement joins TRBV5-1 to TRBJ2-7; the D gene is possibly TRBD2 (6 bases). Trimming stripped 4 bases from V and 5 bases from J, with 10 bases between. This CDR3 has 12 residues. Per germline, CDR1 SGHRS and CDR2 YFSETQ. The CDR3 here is CASSQVADEQYF. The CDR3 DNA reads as TGCGCCAGCAGCCAGGTAGCGGACGAGCAGTACTTC.

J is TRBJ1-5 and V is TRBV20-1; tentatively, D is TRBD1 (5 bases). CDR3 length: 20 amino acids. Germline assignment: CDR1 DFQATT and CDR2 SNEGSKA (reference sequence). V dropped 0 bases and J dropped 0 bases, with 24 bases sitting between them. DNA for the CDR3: TGCAGTGCTAGAGATCATAGCTTGGGAGCAGGGAGAGTTAGCAATCAGCCCCAGCATTTT. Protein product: CSARDHSLGAGRVSNQPQHF.

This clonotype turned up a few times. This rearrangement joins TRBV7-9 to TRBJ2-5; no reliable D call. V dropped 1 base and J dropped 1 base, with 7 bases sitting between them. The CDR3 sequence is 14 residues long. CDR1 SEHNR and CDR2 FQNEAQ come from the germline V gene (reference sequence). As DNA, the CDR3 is TGTGCCAGCAGCTTAGGAATCGTCCAAGAGACCCAGTACTTC. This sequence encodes CASSLGIVQETQYF.

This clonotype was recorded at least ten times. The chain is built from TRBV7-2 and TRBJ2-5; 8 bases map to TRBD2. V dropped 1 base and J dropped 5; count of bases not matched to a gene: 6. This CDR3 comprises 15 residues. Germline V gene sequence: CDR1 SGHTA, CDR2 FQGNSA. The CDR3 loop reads CASSLVAPSGETQYF. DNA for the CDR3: TGTGCCAGCAGCTTAGTGGCCCCTAGCGGGGAGACCCAGTACTTC.

DNA of the CDR3: TGTGCCAGCAGTTCCGGGGGGGGAACCTACGAGCAGTACTTC. Protein product: CASSSGGGTYEQYF. The rearrangement joins TRBV12-3 or TRBV12-4 to TRBJ2-7; 8 bases match TRBD2. This CDR3 spans 14 amino acids. V was clipped by 4 bases and J by 2 bases; unmatched bases: 4.

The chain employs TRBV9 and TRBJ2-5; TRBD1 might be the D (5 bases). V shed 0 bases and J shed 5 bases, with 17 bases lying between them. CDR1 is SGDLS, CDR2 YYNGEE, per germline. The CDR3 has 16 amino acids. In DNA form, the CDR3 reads TGTGCCAGCAGCGTAGGTGACAGCGTCCTAGGCGAGACCCAGTACTTC. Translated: CASSVGDSVLGETQYF.

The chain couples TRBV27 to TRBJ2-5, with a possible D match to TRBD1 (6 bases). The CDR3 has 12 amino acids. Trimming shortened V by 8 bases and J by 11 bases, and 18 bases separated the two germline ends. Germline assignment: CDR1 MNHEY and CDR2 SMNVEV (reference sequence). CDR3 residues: CASAMTGGEQYF. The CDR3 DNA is TGTGCCAGCGCCATGACAGGTGGAGAGCAGTACTTC.

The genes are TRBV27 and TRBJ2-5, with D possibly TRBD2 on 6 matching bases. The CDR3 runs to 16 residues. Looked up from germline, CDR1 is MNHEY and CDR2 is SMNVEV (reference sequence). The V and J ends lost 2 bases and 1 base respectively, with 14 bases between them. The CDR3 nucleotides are TGTGCCAGCAGTTTAGGTCGGGGGTTAACCCAAGAGACCCAGTACTTC. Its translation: CASSLGRGLTQETQYF.

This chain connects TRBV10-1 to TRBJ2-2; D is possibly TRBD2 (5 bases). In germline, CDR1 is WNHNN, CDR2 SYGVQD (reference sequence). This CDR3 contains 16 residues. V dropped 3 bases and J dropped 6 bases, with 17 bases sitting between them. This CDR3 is CASSDFARGDPGELFF. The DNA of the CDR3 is TGCGCCAGCAGTGATTTCGCTCGGGGAGACCCCGGGGAGCTGTTTTTT.